This TCR beta chain was documented in a study of read filtering for tumor transcriptome and immune sequencing. Study summary: By R-ISS, stages I, II and III held 8, 16 and 7 patients. Study observations and caveats: Sorted CD138-negative bone marrow cells were not purified T cells. Without single-read clonotypes, shared clonotype proportions correlated more between IR-seq and RNA-seq.

On this clonotype itself: Its antigen remains unknown.

Molecular barcoded adaptors covering alpha/delta and beta/gamma chains were used on about 390 ng RNA. TCRdb used MiXCR to reprocess the reads, holding one entry per CDR3 protein. The sample has around 33,000 distinct CDR3 sequences, around 18% seen once. The CDR3 is made up of 13 amino acids. V lost 4 bases, J lost 4 bases, and 10 bases lay in between. In germline, CDR1 is MDHEN, CDR2 SYDVKM. The specimen sequenced was a population of CD138-negative cells sorted from bone marrow. The chain joins TRBV28 to TRBJ1-2; D is possibly TRBD1 (5 bases). This sequence originates from a donor at least 40 years old with multiple myeloma. CDR3 in DNA: TGTGCCAGCAGTTCGGGGCAGGTCTATGGCTACACCTTC. Translation gives CASSSGQVYGYTF.